This T cell receptor (beta chain) derives from a study of CD8+CD57+ T cells in acquired aplastic anemia. About the research overall: The DNA of sorted CD4+ and CD8+ cells averaged around 3 ug.

Germline V gene data show CDR1 as LNHNV and CDR2 as YYDKDF (reference sequence). This CDR3 contains 16 residues. Patients chosen for sequencing had CD8+CD57+ cells that had expanded, as shown by flow cytometry. In the case of this clonotype: One junction end does not reproduce the germline sequence, and a read error may be involved.

The template used for profiling TCR beta VDJ and CDR3 was genomic DNA. TCRdb passed the reads through MiXCR, listing each CDR3 protein once. The repertoire holds about 260,000 distinct CDR3 sequences, with about 80% as singletons. This chain uses TRBV15 with TRBJ2-1; TRBD2 matches at 9 bases. Specimen: sorted CD4+, CD8+, or CD8+CD57+ T cells (not recorded which) from PBMCs. The clonotype was recovered from a human donor with aplastic anemia. CDR3 loop: CATSFQRSGGPDEQSF. The CDR3 DNA sequence: TGTGCCACCAGCTTCCAAAGAAGCGGGGGGCCCGATGAGCAGTCCTTC.